The 9 T cell receptor beta chains below come from one sample, sequenced in a study of T cell responses to AZD1222 COVID-19 vaccine (dated by TCRdb to the early 2020s). Receptor libraries were prepared by the immunoSEQ multiplex PCR assay. In its TCRdb copy, this immuneACCESS table keeps in-frame sequences only and misses some clones. Where compared with another copy, unresolved V genes explain less than half of these, and the others have no known cause. The sample records around 140,000 clones, around nine tenths of which are singletons. 1.6% of the sample goes to the ten largest clones. The label giving this sample's time point can be read as: baseline before first vaccination. This material consisted of peripheral blood, taken on day 0 of AZD1222 vaccination. These receptors originate from an adult in good health.

This clone was counted between two and nine times. V usage is TRBV30 and J usage is TRBJ1-3; D unclear. CDR3 length: 14 residues. V was pared by 4 bases and J by 0 bases, with 10 bases between. The germline CDR1 and CDR2 sequences are GTSNPN and SVGIG (reference sequence). CDR3 coding DNA: TGTGCCTGGACGAGGGTGAGCTCTGGAAACACCATATATTTT. It is translated as CAWTRVSSGNTIYF.

This sequence joins TRBV7-3 and TRBJ2-1, with D uncertain. V dropped 0 bases and J dropped 8 bases, with 14 bases sitting between them. This CDR3 has 15 amino acids. The germline V gene encodes CDR1 SGHTA and CDR2 FQGTGA. In nucleotides, the CDR3 is TGTGCCAGCAGCTTAACGTCTAGTATAGTCTATGAGCAGTTCTTC. This encodes CASSLTSSIVYEQFF.

The V gene is TRBV30, the J gene TRBJ1-4; D is unclear. The V gene's germline CDR1 is GTSNPN and CDR2 SVGIG (reference sequence). CDR3 length: 13 amino acids. Trimming shortened V by 4 bases and J by 7 bases, and 13 bases separated the two germline ends. The CDR3 nucleotides read TGTGCCTGGACCAGACTTCGGTTTGAAAAACTGTTTTTT. This translates into CAWTRLRFEKLFF.

The chain joins TRBV11-3 to TRBJ2-5; D might be TRBD1 or TRBD2, each matching 5 bases. Germline values: CDR1 SGHNT, CDR2 YENEEA. The V end lost 5 bases, the J end lost 3 bases, and 10 bases lay between the germline ends. The length of the CDR3 is 13 residues. The CDR3 bases are TGTGCCAGCAGCCGGGTGGGGGAAGAGACCCAGTACTTC. Encoded protein: CASSRVGEETQYF.

The chain combines TRBV6-2 or TRBV6-3 with TRBJ2-3; tentatively, D is TRBD2 (7 bases). This CDR3 has 15 amino acids. Germline CDR1 and CDR2: MNHEY and SVGEGT. Deletions cut 5 bases from V and 4 bases from J, with 16 bases between. CDR3 in amino acids: CASSRGGLQADTQYF. The CDR3 DNA follows: TGTGCCAGCAGTCGCGGGGGCCTCCAAGCAGATACGCAGTATTTT.

The J gene is TRBJ2-1, the V gene TRBV18, with 8 bases that match TRBD1. Trimming cost V 1 base and J 7 bases; bases outside gene matches: 12. The CDR3 length is 17 residues. Germline values: CDR1 KGHSH, CDR2 LQKENI. The CDR3 region has the DNA TGTGCCAGCTCACCACTGACCGGGACAGGCCTACCAAATGAGCAGTTCTTC. Translation: CASSPLTGTGLPNEQFF.

The chain is built from TRBV3-1 (or the pseudogene TRBV3-2) and TRBJ1-1; D might be TRBD1 (5 bases). The CDR3 is made up of 20 amino acids. From germline, CDR1 is LGHDT and CDR2 YNNKEL (reference sequence). V gave up 4 bases and J gave up 1 base, with 28 bases separating them. CDR3 protein: CASSPVEEGKIRPANTEAFF. The CDR3 DNA reads TGTGCCAGCAGCCCAGTCGAGGAGGGGAAGATTCGGCCCGCGAACACTGAAGCTTTCTTT.

The chain carries TRBV6-6 and TRBJ1-2; 10 bases align to TRBD1. The CDR3 totals 16 residues. The junction had 11 bases not matched to a gene; V was cut back by 2 bases and J by 8 bases. In germline, CDR1 is MNHNY, CDR2 SVGAGI (reference sequence). This CDR3 is CASSYVGQGHSMGYTF. DNA for the CDR3: TGTGCCAGCAGTTACGTGGGACAGGGGCACTCAATGGGCTACACCTTC.

J is TRBJ1-1 and V is TRBV6-4, with a tentative D call TRBD1 (6 bases). The CDR3 extends over 14 amino acids. Germline CDR1 reads MRHNA; CDR2 reads SNTAGT. Trimming stripped 6 bases from V and 5 bases from J, with 16 bases between. The chain's CDR3 is CASRDLLQGTEAFF. CDR3 nucleotide sequence: TGTGCCAGCAGAGACCTTTTACAGGGTACTGAAGCTTTCTTT.